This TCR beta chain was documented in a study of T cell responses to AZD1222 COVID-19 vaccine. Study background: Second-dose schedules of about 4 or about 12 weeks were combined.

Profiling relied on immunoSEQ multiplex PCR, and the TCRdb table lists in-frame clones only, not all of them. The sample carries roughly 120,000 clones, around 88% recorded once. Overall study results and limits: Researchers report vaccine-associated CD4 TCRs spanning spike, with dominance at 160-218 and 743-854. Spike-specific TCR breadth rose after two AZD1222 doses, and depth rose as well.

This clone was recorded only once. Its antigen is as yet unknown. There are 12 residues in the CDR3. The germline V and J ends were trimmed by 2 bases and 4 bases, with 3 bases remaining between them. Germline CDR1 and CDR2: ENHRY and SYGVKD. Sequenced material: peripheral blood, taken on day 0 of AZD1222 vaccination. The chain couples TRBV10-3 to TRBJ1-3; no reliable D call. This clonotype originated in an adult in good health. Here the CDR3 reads CAISERGNTIYF. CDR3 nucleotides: TGTGCCATCAGTGAGAGGGGAAACACCATATATTTT.